The rows below give T cell receptor beta chains drawn from one sample of a study of identical twins. TCRdb called the 5' RACE reads again in MiXCR, with one record for every CDR3 protein. The table shows a few hundred thousand distinct CDR3 sequences, with around 24% occurring only once. Another study also made use of these data, one on T cells expressing NK-cell markers.

The sequencing input was CD4+ T cells sorted from blood. The receptor source for this set is a woman aged 18-29 years in good health. Each CDR3 is given with its conserved first and last residue. D genes are given only for firm matches. For some rows the clone size is stated as once, few or many, or as a class when expanded; others skip it.

TRBJ1-2 | . | TRBD1 | TRBV12-3/TRBV12-4 | TGTGCCAGCAGGACAGGACAGGGGGTTGGCTACACCTTC | CASRTGQGVGYTF
TRBJ2-3 | few | TRBD1 | TRBV5-1 | TGCGCCAGCAGCTCAGAACCACAGGGGGCGCCGGGAGATACGCAGTATTTT | CASSSEPQGAPGDTQYF
TRBJ2-5 | many | . | TRBV6-2/TRBV6-3 | TGTGCCAGCAGAACCTGGGAGACCCAGTACTTC | CASRTWETQYF
TRBJ2-1 | . | TRBD2 | TRBV6-1 | TGTGCCAGCAGAATCCTAGCGGGGGGGAACAATGAGCAGTTCTTC | CASRILAGGNNEQFF
TRBJ1-5 | few | TRBD1 | TRBV29-1 | TGCAGCGTTGGATTGGGACAGAATCAGCCCCAGCATTTT | CSVGLGQNQPQHF
TRBJ1-2 | . | . | TRBV20-1 | TGCAGTGCTACCCTTACGGGCGATGGCTACACCTTC | CSATLTGDGYTF
TRBJ1-3 | few | TRBD1 | TRBV3-1 | TGTGCCAGCAGTGTTACAGGGGGCGGTGGAAACACCATATATTTT | CASSVTGGGGNTIYF
TRBJ2-3 | few | . | TRBV7-2 | TGTGCCAGCAGCTTAGCGGGAGAGGGGCCAGATACGCAGTATTTT | CASSLAGEGPDTQYF
TRBJ2-3 | . | TRBD2 | TRBV18 | TGTGCCAGCTCACCCCAGAGGCTAGCGGACACAGATACGCAGTATTTT | CASSPQRLADTDTQYF
TRBJ2-2 | . | . | TRBV5-5 | TGTGCCAGCAGCTTCCTACAAACAGGAAACACCGGGGAGCTGTTTTTT | CASSFLQTGNTGELFF
TRBJ2-1 | . | TRBD2 | TRBV5-1 | TGCGCCAGCAGACGCGGGACTACCCCTTCCTACAATGAGCAGTTCTTC | CASRRGTTPSYNEQFF
TRBJ2-1 | few | TRBD1 | TRBV20-1 | TGCAGTGCTCGATCTCCGGGACAGTGGGGCAATGAGCAGTTCTTC | CSARSPGQWGNEQFF
TRBJ2-3 | . | TRBD2 | TRBV3-1 | TGTGCCAGCAGCTCGCATTTAACTAGCGGGAGGGTGGATACGCAGTATTTT | CASSSHLTSGRVDTQYF
TRBJ2-1 | . | TRBD2 | TRBV9 | TGTGCCAGCAGCGTCTCTAGCGGGGTCGGTGAGCAGTTCTTC | CASSVSSGVGEQFF
TRBJ2-4 | few | . | TRBV20-1 | TGCAGTGCGAAAGGCGGACAGCAGTACTTC | CSAKGGQQYF
TRBJ1-3 | few | . | TRBV12-3/TRBV12-4 | TGTGCCAGCAGTTTAGGGCTCCACGGAGGAAACACCATATATTTT | CASSLGLHGGNTIYF
TRBJ2-7 | many | . | TRBV5-1 | TGTGCCAGCAGCTTGACAGTCTCCTACGAGCAGTACTTC | CASSLTVSYEQYF
TRBJ2-7 | . | . | TRBV7-9 | TGTGCCAGCAGCTTAAACATCGACTACGAGCAGTACTTC | CASSLNIDYEQYF
TRBJ2-3 | few | . | TRBV20-1 | TGCAGTGCCCCTAGGGGATTCGGCACAGATACGCAGTATTTT | CSAPRGFGTDTQYF
TRBJ2-4 | few | . | TRBV30 | TGTGCCTGGAGTCTCCAGGCCGTAGCCAAAAACATTCAGTACTTC | CAWSLQAVAKNIQYF
TRBJ2-7 | . | . | TRBV25-1 | TGTGCCAGCAGTGAATATTTCTATCGCCGGGGAACCTACGAGCAGTACTTC | CASSEYFYRRGTYEQYF
TRBJ1-1 | many | TRBD1 | TRBV12-3/TRBV12-4 | TGTGCCAGCAGTTCGACAGGGGGGAACACTGAAGCTTTCTTT | CASSSTGGNTEAFF
TRBJ2-3 | few | . | TRBV7-9 | TGTGCCAGCAGCTTGCCCCGGAGTTCTCTCGATACGCAGTATTTT | CASSLPRSSLDTQYF
TRBJ2-3 | few | TRBD1 | TRBV5-1 | TGCGCCAGCAGCCGAGGACAGGGAGCAAGGACAGATACGCAGTATTTT | CASSRGQGARTDTQYF
TRBJ2-1 | few | . | TRBV4-3 | TGCGCCAGCAGGCCCGAGGGTACGAGAGAGCAGTTCTTC | CASRPEGTREQFF
TRBJ2-5 | few | . | TRBV7-2 | TGTGCCAGCAGCTTAGCCGTGGAAGAGACCCAGTACTTC | CASSLAVEETQYF
TRBJ2-1 | few | TRBD1 | TRBV6-6 | TGTGCCAGCAGTGGGACAGGCCGTGAGCAGTTCTTC | CASSGTGREQFF
TRBJ1-6 | . | . | TRBV20-1 | TGCAGTGCTAGCAGGAGCGGGGTGAATTCACCCCTCCACTTT | CSASRSGVNSPLHF
TRBJ2-4 | few | TRBD2 | TRBV25-1 | TGTGCCAGCAGTGAAACTAGCGGGGCAACCAAAAACATTCAGTACTTC | CASSETSGATKNIQYF
TRBJ2-6 | once | TRBD1 | TRBV19 | TGTGCCAGTTCGACAGGGTTCTCCGGGGCCAACGTCCTGACTTTC | CASSTGFSGANVLTF
TRBJ1-1 | many | . | TRBV2 | TGTGCCAGCAGTCAGCAGGGGAGCACTGAAGCTTTCTTT | CASSQQGSTEAFF
TRBJ1-1 | . | TRBD1 | TRBV11-2 | TGTGCCAGCAGCTTAGCTGCCGGAGGGACAGGGCTGACTGAAGCTTTCTTT | CASSLAAGGTGLTEAFF
TRBJ1-1 | few | . | TRBV6-5 | TGTGCCAGCAGTTACGACTCATACACTGAAGCTTTCTTT | CASSYDSYTEAFF